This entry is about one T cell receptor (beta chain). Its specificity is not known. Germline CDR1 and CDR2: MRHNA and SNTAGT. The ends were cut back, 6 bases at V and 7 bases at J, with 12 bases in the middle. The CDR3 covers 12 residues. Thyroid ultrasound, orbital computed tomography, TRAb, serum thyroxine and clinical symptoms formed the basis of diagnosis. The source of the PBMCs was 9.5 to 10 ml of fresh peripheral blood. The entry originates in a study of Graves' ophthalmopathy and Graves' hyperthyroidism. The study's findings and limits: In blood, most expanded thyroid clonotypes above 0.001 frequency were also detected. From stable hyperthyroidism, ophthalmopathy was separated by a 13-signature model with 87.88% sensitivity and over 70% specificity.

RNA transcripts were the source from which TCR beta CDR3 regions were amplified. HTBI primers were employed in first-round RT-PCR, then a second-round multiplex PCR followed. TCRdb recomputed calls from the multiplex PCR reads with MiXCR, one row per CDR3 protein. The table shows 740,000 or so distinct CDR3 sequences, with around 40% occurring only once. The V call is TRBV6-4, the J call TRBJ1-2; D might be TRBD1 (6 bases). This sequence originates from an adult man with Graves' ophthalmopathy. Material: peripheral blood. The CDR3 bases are TGTGCCAGCAGCCAGGGGTGGGGTGGCTACACCTTC. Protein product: CASSQGWGGYTF.